This TCR beta chain is drawn from a study of shared clonotypes between healthy human individuals. As handled by the study authors: Quality scores were absent from the junction-only immunoSEQ sequences, so filtering differed. Only in-frame clones appear in the TCRdb table, and some are missing; sequencing was by immunoSEQ multiplex PCR. That table is the source of V, J and clone size, and D and trimming were worked out from the DNA. The sample lists about 2.3 million clones, just under 95% occurring once. The germline V gene has CDR1 SGDLS and CDR2 YYNGEE. V was shortened by 0 bases and J by 6 bases, with 19 bases between the two germline ends. The CDR3 loop spans 16 amino acids.

The material sequenced was naive CD4+ T cells from PBMCs. Subset given: CD45RA+ positively selected. The chain couples TRBV9 to TRBJ2-7, with D possibly matching TRBD1 (5 bases). The origin of this receptor is a man younger than 35 in good health. Some clones in this sample may be carry-over from other donors' samples. The CDR3 DNA reads as TGTGCCAGCAGCGTAGGAAGCCTAGTAGAAAGGGGCGAGCAGTACTTC. Translation gives CASSVGSLVERGEQYF. Filled out from reference TRBV9 and TRBJ2-7, the complete variable domain reads DSGVTQTPKHLITATGQRVTLRCSPRSGDLSVYWYQQSLDQGLQFLIQYYNGEERAKGNILERFSAQQFPDLHSELNLSSLELGDSALYFCASSVGSLVERGEQYFGPGTRLTVT.